This is a list of T cell receptor beta chains from one sample in a study of technical replicates of blood from a few donors. The assay was immunoSEQ multiplex PCR, and TCRdb's table has in-frame clones only and misses some. The repertoire consists of 76,000 or so clones, with roughly 85% occurring once and the leading ten covering roughly 4.9%. Sequencing was done on a sample of PBMCs. The receptors come from a human donor in good health. Some clones in this sample may be carry-over from other donors' samples. The CDR3 runs from the conserved cysteine through the conserved F or W. Fields, in order: D gene, clone size, V gene, J gene, CDR3 protein. D genes are given only for firm matches. Only part of the rows carry a size: once, few, many, or a class if the clone is expanded.

>TRBD2|NA|TRBV6-5|TRBJ2-5
CASSYGLAGQETQYF
>TRBD2|NA|TRBV7-2|TRBJ2-1
CASSTIARGGGEQFF
>NA|few|TRBV7-9|TRBJ2-7
CASSLFVGSSYEQYF
>TRBD1|NA|TRBV13|TRBJ2-2
CASRHRGPGELFF
>TRBD1|NA|TRBV7-2|TRBJ1-4
CASSLEPGGKKLFF
>TRBD1|NA|TRBV28|TRBJ2-7
CASSLMRTGFNEQYF
>NA|NA|TRBV2|TRBJ1-2
CASSDQALFNYGYTF
>TRBD1|NA|TRBV6-5|TRBJ1-2
CASSDRGLGYGYTF
>NA|NA|TRBV7-3|TRBJ2-6
CASSLSDSGANVLTF
>TRBD2|NA|TRBV7-9|TRBJ2-7
CASSSPSGLAGGSYEQYF
>NA|NA|TRBV9|TRBJ1-4
CASSPQVENEKLFF
>TRBD1|NA|TRBV4-3|TRBJ2-7
CASSQDFATGSYEQYF
>TRBD1|NA|TRBV4-1|TRBJ2-3
CASSQLGTGGSTQYF
>TRBD1|NA|TRBV2|TRBJ1-6
CASSADRGGYSPLHF
>TRBD2|NA|TRBV13|TRBJ2-1
CASSSWTSGRGEQFF
>NA|NA|TRBV7-9|TRBJ1-1
CASSPAREQKMNTEAFF
>NA|NA|TRBV30|TRBJ1-3
CAWSVQIVSGNTIYF
>TRBD2|NA|TRBV2|TRBJ2-1
CASSESLAGVYNEQFF
>NA|NA|TRBV5-1|TRBJ2-2
CASSLDFDTGELFF
>TRBD1|NA|TRBV29-1|TRBJ2-2
CSALTGYTGELFF
>TRBD1|NA|TRBV10-3|TRBJ2-5
CAIRSDRGLEAQYF
>TRBD1|NA|TRBV6-5|TRBJ2-7
CASSYSGTGIYEQYF
>NA|NA|TRBV30|TRBJ1-1
CAWRRSLNTEAFF
>TRBD1|NA|TRBV19|TRBJ1-2
CASSSRTGPRNYGYTF
>TRBD1|few|TRBV19|TRBJ1-4
CASLPGGTNEKLFF
>NA|once|TRBV4-3|TRBJ2-4
CASSPGGKDPTKNIQYF
>NA|NA|TRBV13|TRBJ2-5
CASSPQGQETQYF
>TRBD1|NA|TRBV9|TRBJ1-2
CASSSGQNYGYTF
>NA|NA|TRBV7-2|TRBJ1-1
CASSLYVGQTEAFF